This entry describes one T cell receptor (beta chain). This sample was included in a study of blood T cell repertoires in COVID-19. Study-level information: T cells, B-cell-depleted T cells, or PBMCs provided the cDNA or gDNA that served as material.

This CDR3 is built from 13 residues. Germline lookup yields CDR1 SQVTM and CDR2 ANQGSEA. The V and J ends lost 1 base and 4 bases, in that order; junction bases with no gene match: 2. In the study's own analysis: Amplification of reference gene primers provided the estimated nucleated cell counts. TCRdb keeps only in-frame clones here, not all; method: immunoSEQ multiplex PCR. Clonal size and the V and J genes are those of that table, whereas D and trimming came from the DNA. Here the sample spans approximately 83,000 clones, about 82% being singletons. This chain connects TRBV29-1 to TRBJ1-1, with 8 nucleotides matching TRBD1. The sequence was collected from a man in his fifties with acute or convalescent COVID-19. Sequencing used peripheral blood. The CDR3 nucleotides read TGCAGCGTTGAAGTACAGGGGGGCACTGAAGCTTTCTTT. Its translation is CSVEVQGGTEAFF.